The TCR beta chain described here comes from a study of T cell changes during pregnancy in multiple sclerosis. Germline V gene lookup returns CDR1 SGHTA and CDR2 FQGTGA. The CDR3 sequence is 15 residues long. V dropped 1 base and J dropped 4; count of bases not matched to a gene: 4. Libraries were prepared by immunoSEQ multiplex PCR; TCRdb keeps only in-frame clonotypes and omits some of them. In the table there are about 70,000 clones, 85% to 95% of which are singletons. Specimen: CD8+ T cells from peripheral blood mononuclear cells, collected in the third trimester of pregnancy. This sequence originates from a female donor in good health, enrolled as a control in a pregnancy study. The chain is built from TRBV7-3 and TRBJ2-1; 7 positions agree with TRBD1. The CDR3 sequence is CASSLRQGEYNEQFF. In nucleotides, the CDR3 is TGTGCCAGCAGCTTAAGGCAGGGGGAATACAATGAGCAGTTCTTC.